This T cell receptor beta chain was retrieved from a study of shared clonotypes between healthy human individuals (dated by TCRdb to between 2020 and 2021). Study-level background: The cohort included a few men and a couple of women between 18 and 49 years of age. Different laboratories and diverse techniques were used to prepare libraries and sequence TCR repertoires, to increase sequencing depth and limit assay-specific biases. To estimate repertoire size and how much clonotypes are shared between individuals, the study performed deep sequencing of blood TCR repertoires from 4 to 6 healthy adults. Each donor's leukapheresis produced roughly between about 0.9 and 9.5 billion PBMCs. For each donor, CD4 naive and CD4 memory were each run on three plates, CD8 naive on two plates, and CD8 memory on one plate. The study at large found these results: Pairwise subsampling led to the expectation that sequencing depth would affect the degree of clonotype sharing among donors. Rarefaction of sorted-subset datasets indicated incomplete sequencing despite the large sequencing depth. The genetic and exposure-history diversity represented was limited by the small number of donors. Sampling was limited to blood, and TCR repertoires in tissue likely differ from TCR repertoires in blood. Naive subsets generally had larger estimated clonotype richness than memory subsets. Compared with non-shared clonotypes, the clonotypes found in all four sorted-subset donors had higher generation probabilities. Across a handful of donors, approximately 4.9% of naive CD4, 3% to 4% of naive CD8, under 2.5% of memory CD4, and over 0.35% of memory CD8 clonotypes were shared.

Using the deep immunoSEQ assay, TCR CDR3 regions were amplified from genomic DNA by multiplex PCR. Genomic DNA extracted from each cell subset was distributed evenly over all wells of several immunoSEQ 96-well plates, and each plate served as one replicate. Each replicate PCR for sorted subsets received around 210 ng genomic DNA, equal to about 30,000 T cell genomes. Purified libraries were quantified with a Qubit 3.0 fluorometer, sized on a Bioanalyzer 2100, and re-quantified with the KAPA Library Quantification kit. Each immunoSEQ 96-well plate was sequenced on its own single-read 150-cycle Illumina NextSeq 550 flow cell. The original pipeline was this. Because the immunoSEQ output held only junctional sequences and lacked quality scores, the filtering could not match the filtering applied to full-length reads. To assign V/J genes and CDR3, sequences were annotated against IMGT germline references using PyIR, a Python wrapper for IgBLAST v1.9. Reads with weak V/J assignments (E-value above 1e-6), missing CDR3, stop codons, out-of-frame junctions, or ambiguous translated residues were removed. V3J clonotypes were defined as sequences sharing the same inferred V gene, J gene, and CDR3 amino acid sequence. The percentage overlap between two repertoires was calculated by dividing the number of shared unique clonotypes by the size of the smaller repertoire. Three approaches were used to assess repertoire richness: RTK rarefaction, the Chao1 estimator, and Recon v2.1 estimates of unobserved clonotypes. OLGA was used to compute generation probabilities for all TCRbeta clonotypes that the gDNA method yielded from a handful of donors. Drawn from immuneACCESS, this table holds only the in-frame rearrangements with V and J called that TCRdb kept. Clones are partly lost; checked studies trace under half to an unresolved V gene and leave the rest unexplained. Clonal size and the V and J genes are those of that table, whereas D and trimming came from the DNA. For this sample the table gives roughly 1,100,000 clones, of which about 70% were detected only once. Roughly 1.5% of the sample is in the top ten clones.

From the cysteine up to the phenylalanine, the CDR3 has a length of 14 residues. Here the CDR3 DNA is all that survives: 42 bases in frame from base 1. V gives up 6 bases and J gives up 7 bases, and the segment between their germline ends measures 19 bases. The germline V gene yields KGHSH for CDR1 and LQKENI for CDR2. In the case of this clone: The antigen this receptor binds is unknown. Base qualities are not recorded, but no much larger clone differs from it by a single base.

Donors were healthy HIV-negative adults with no recently reported acute infections or vaccinations. Every donor was a Caucasian adult living in Nashville, Tennessee, USA. CD4+ T cells were enriched by magnetic negative selection, after which naive cells were positively selected on CD45RA and the negative fraction was taken as the memory subset. Blood was obtained by leukapheresis, after which PBMCs were separated by Ficoll-Histopaque density gradient centrifugation and cryopreserved in liquid nitrogen vapor phase. Analytical flow cytometry was used to check the purity and quantity of every magnetically sorted T cell population. Genomic DNA was isolated from each sorted fraction and quantified by UV absorbance on a Nanodrop 2000c.

The sequence joins TRBV18 to TRBJ2-7; the D gene identity is not certain. Sequencing used memory CD4+ T cells sorted from blood. This specimen's cell subset or site label, interpreted: CD45RA-negative fraction. The source is a man aged 18 to 29 in good health. In nucleotide form, the sequence is TGTGCCAGCTCTAGTATCTCGGCCCCTTGGGAGCAGTACTTC. Its translation reads: CASSSISAPWEQYF.